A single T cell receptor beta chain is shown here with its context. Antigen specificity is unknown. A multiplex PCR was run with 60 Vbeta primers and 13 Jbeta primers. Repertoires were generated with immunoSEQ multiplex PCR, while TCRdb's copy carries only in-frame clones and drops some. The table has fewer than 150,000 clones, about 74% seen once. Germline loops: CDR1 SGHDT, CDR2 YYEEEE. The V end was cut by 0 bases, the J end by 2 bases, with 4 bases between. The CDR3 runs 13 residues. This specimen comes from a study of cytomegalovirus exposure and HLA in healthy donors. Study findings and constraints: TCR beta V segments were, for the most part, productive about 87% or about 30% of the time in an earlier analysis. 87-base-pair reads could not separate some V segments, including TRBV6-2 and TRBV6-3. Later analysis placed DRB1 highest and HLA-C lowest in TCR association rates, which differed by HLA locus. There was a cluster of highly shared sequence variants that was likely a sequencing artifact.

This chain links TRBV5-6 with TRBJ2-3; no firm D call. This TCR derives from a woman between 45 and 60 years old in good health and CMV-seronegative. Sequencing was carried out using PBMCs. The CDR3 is CASSLVYTDTQYF. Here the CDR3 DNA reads TGTGCCAGCAGCTTGGTTTACACAGATACGCAGTATTTT.